This TCR beta chain comes out of a study of patients and donors after allogeneic stem cell transplantation (TCRdb year 2020). Receptors were amplified or captured by RT-PCR. The instrument given in TCRdb is NextSeq 550. TCRdb cleaned the public reads at Q25 with fastp, built clones with MiXCR and kept in-frame beta chains. CDR3 protein sequences are deduplicated, and each keeps its most common genes and DNA. The sample includes about a million distinct CDR3 sequences, with over 15% observed a single time. Clones ranked in the top ten supply approximately 5.9% of the sample. This clonotype occurred a few times. Its binding antigen is unknown. No much larger clone is present one base from it, and per-base qualities are unavailable. The receptor was isolated from a human donor who was either an allogeneic HSCT recipient or a stem cell or donor lymphocyte infusion donor (not recorded which). It is not recorded whose cells these are; they may come from a transplant donor. Sequencing was performed on blood, either unsorted or a sorted T cell fraction (not recorded which).

The DNA is as follows: TGTGCCAGCAGGGCCGACAGCTACACTGAAGCTTTCTTT. Protein translation: CASRADSYTEAFF. The rearranged chain carries TRBV2 and TRBJ1-1; tentative D gene TRBD1, with 5 bases matching. In the germline V gene, CDR1 corresponds to SNHLY and CDR2 to FYNNEI. The CDR3 spans 13 residues, from the cysteine through the phenylalanine. Only CDR3 DNA is held: 39 bases, read in frame from base 1. Trimming costs V 6 bases and J 3 bases, and their ends lie 11 bases apart.